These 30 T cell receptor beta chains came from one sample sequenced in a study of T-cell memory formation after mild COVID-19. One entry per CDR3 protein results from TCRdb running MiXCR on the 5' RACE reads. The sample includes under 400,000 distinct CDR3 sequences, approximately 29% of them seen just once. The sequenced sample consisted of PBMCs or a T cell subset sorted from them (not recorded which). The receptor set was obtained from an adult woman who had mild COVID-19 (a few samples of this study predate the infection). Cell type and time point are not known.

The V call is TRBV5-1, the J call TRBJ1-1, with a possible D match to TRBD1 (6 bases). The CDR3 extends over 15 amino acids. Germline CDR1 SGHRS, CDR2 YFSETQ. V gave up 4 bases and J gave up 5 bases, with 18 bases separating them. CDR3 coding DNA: TGCGCCAGCAGCACCGAGGGGGGCGCGGGAACTGAAGCTTTCTTT. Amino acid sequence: CASSTEGGAGTEAFF.

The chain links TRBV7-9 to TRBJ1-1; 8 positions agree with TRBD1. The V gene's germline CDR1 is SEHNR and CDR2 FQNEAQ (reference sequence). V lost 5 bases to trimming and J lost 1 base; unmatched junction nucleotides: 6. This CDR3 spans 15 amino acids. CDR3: CASSQGATSNTEAFF. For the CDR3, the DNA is TGTGCCAGCAGCCAGGGGGCCACCTCGAACACTGAAGCTTTCTTT.

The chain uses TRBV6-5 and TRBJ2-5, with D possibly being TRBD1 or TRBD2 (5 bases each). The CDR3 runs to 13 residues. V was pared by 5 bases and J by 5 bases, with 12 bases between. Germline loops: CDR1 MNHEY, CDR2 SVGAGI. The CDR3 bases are TGTGCCAGCAGTGCCCGGGGCCGGGAGACCCAGTACTTC. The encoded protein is CASSARGRETQYF.

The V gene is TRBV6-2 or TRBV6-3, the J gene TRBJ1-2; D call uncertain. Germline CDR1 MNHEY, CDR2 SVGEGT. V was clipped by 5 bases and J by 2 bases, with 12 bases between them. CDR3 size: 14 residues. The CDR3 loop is CASSNIDHNYGYTF. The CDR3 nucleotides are TGTGCCAGCAGTAATATAGACCACAACTATGGCTACACCTTC.

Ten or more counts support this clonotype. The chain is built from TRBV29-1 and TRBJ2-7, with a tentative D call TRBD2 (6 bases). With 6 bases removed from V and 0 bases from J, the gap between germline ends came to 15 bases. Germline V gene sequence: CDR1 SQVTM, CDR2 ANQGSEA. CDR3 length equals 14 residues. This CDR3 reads CSVVDYESSYEQYF. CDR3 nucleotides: TGCAGCGTCGTGGACTACGAAAGCTCCTACGAGCAGTACTTC.

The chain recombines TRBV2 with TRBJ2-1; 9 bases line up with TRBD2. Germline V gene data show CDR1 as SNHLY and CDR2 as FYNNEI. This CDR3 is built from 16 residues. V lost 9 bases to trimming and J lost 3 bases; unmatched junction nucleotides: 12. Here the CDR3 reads CASRNFLAGYYNEQFF. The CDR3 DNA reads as TGTGCCAGTCGGAATTTTCTAGCGGGGTACTACAATGAGCAGTTCTTC.

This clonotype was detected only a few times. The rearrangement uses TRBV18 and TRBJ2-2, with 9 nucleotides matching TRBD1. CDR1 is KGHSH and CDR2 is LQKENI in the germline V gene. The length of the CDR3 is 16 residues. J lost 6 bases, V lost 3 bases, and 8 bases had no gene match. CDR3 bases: TGTGCCAGCTCACCCGAAACAGGGGGCAACGCCGGGGAGCTGTTTTTT. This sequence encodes CASSPETGGNAGELFF.

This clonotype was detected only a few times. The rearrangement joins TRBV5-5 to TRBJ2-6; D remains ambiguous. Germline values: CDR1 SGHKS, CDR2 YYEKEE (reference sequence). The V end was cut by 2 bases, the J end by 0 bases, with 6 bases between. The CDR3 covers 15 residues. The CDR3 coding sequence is TGTGCCAGCAGCTTTGAAATCTCTGGGGCCAACGTCCTGACTTTC. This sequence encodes CASSFEISGANVLTF.

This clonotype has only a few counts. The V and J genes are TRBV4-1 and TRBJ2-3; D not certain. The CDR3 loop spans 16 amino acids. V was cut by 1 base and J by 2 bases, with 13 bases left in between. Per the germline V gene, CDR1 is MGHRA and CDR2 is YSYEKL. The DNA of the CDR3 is TGCGCCAGCAGCCAAGTCCCCACACGATACACAGATACGCAGTATTTT. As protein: CASSQVPTRYTDTQYF.

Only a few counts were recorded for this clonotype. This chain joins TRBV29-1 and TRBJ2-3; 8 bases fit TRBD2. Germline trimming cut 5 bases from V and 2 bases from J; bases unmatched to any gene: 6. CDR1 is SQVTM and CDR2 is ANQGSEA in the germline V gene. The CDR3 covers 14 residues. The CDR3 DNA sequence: TGCAGCGTTTTCTGGCGGGAGGCCACAGATACGCAGTATTTT. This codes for CSVFWREATDTQYF.

As DNA, the CDR3 is TGTGCCAGCAGTTCTTGGGGGGGTACCGAAGCTTTCTTT. Amino acids: CASSSWGGTEAFF. The rearrangement links TRBV12-3 or TRBV12-4 to TRBJ1-1; D may be TRBD1 (5 bases). The CDR3 loop spans 13 amino acids. Trimming left V 4 bases short and J 8 bases short, with 14 bases between.

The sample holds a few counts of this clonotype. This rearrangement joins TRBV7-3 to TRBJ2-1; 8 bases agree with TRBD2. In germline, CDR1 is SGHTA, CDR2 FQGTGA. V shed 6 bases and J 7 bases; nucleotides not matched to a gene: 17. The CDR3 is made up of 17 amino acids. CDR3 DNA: TGTGCCAGCAGTTTATATCCTAGGGGACTAGTCCCGAATGAGCAGTTCTTC. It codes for CASSLYPRGLVPNEQFF.

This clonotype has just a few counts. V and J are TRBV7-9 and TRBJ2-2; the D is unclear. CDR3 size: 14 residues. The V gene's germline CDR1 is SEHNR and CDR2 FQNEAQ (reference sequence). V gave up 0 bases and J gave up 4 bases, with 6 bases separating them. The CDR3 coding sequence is TGTGCCAGCAGCTTAGCGCGGACCACCGGGGAGCTGTTTTTT. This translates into CASSLARTTGELFF.

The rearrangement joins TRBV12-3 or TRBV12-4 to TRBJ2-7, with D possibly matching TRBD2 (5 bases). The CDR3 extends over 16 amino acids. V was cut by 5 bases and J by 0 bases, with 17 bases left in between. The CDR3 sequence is CASSPPRGRVSYEQYF. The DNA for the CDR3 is TGTGCCAGCAGTCCCCCCCGGGGTAGGGTCTCCTACGAGCAGTACTTC.

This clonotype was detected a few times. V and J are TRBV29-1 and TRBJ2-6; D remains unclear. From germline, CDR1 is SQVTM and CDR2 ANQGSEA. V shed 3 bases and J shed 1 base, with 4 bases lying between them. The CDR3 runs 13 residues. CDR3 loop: CSVDQSGANVLTF. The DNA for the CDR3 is TGCAGCGTTGATCAGTCTGGGGCCAACGTCCTGACTTTC.

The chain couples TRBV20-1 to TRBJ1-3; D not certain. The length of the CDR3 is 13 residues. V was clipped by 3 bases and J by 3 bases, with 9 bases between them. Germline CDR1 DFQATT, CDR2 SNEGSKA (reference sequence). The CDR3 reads CSASRAFGNTIYF. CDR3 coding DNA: TGCAGTGCTAGCCGGGCGTTTGGAAACACCATATATTTT.

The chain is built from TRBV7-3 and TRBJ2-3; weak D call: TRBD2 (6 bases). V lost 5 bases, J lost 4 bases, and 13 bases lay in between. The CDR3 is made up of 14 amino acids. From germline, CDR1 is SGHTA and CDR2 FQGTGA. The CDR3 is CASSPGAGSDTQYF. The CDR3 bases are TGTGCCAGCAGCCCCGGGGCGGGGTCAGATACGCAGTATTTT.

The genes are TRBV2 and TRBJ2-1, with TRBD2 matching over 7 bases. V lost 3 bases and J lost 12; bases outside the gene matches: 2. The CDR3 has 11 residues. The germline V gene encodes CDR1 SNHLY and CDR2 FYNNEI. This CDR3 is CASSEPGGQFF. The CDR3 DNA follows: TGTGCCAGCAGTGAGCCGGGAGGGCAGTTCTTC.

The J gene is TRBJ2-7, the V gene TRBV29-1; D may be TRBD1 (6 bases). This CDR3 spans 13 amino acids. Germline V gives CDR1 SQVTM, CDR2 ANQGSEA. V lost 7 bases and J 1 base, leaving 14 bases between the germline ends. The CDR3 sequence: CSALGAGSYEQYF. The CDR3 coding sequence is TGCAGCGCCCTGGGGGCAGGGTCCTACGAGCAGTACTTC.

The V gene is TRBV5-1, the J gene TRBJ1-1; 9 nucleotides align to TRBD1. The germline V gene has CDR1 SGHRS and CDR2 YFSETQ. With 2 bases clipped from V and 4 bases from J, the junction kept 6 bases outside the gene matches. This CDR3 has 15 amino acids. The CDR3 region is CASSFTGQGITEAFF. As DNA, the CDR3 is TGCGCCAGCAGCTTCACGGGACAGGGAATCACTGAAGCTTTCTTT.

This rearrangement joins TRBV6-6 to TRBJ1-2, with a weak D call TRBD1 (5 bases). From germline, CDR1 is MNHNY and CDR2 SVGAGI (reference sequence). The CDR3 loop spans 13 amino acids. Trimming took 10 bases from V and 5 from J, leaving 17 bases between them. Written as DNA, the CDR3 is TGTGCCACCCGCCTCGGGACCGCTTATGGCTACACCTTC. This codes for CATRLGTAYGYTF.

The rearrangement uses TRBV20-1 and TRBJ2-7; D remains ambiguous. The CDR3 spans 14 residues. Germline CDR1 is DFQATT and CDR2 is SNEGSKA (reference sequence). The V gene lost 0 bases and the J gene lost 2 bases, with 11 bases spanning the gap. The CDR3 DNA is TGCAGTGCTAGAGATCGTCTGACACCCTACGAGCAGTACTTC. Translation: CSARDRLTPYEQYF.

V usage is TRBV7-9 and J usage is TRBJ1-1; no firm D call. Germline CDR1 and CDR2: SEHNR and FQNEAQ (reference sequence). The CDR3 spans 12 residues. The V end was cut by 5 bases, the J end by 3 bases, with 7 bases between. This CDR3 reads CASSRRYTEAFF. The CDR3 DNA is TGTGCCAGCAGCCGCAGGTACACTGAAGCTTTCTTT. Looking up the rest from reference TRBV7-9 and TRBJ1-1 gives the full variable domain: DTGVSQNPRHKITKRGQNVTFRCDPISEHNRLYWYRQTLGQGPEFLTYFQNEAQLEKSRLLSDRFSAERPKGSFSTLEIQRTEQGDSAMYLCASSRRYTEAFFGQGTRLTVV.

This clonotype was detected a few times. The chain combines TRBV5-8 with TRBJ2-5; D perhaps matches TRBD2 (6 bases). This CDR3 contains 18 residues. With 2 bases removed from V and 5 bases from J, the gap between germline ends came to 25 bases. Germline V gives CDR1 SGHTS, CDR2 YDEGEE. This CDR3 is CASSLIPGGNRVLETQYF. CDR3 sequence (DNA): TGTGCCAGCAGCTTAATCCCCGGGGGTAATAGGGTTCTGGAGACCCAGTACTTC.

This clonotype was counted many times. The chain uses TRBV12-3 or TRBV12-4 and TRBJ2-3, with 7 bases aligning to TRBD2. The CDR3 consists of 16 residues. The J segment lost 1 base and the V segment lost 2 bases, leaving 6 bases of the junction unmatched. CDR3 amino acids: CASSLYGGGRTDTQYF. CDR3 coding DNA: TGTGCCAGCAGTTTATACGGGGGAGGGCGCACAGATACGCAGTATTTT.

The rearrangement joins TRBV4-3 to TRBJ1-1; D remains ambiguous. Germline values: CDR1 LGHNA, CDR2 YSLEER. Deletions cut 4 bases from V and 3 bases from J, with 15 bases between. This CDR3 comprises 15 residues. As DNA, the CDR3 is TGCGCCAGCAGCCGCGCCCAGGTGGGCTACACTGAAGCTTTCTTT. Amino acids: CASSRAQVGYTEAFF.

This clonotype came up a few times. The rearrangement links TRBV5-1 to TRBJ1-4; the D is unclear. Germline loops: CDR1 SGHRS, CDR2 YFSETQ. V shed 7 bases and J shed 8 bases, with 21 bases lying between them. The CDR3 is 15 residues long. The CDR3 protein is CASSPGGPPREKLFF. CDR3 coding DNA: TGCGCCAGCTCCCCCGGCGGACCTCCGCGGGAAAAACTGTTTTTT.

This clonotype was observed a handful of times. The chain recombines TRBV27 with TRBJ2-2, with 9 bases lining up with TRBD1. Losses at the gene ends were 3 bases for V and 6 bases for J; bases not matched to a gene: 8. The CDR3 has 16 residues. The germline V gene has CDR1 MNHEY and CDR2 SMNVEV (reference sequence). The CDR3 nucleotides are TGTGCCAGCAGTTTTGGGACAGGGAATCTCGCCGGGGAGCTGTTTTTT. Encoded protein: CASSFGTGNLAGELFF.

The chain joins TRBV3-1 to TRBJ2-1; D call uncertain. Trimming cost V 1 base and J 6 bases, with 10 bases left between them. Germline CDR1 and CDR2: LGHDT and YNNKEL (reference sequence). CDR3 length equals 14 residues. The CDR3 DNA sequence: TGTGCCAGCAGCCAAGGGACGGTGACCAATGAGCAGTTCTTC. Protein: CASSQGTVTNEQFF.

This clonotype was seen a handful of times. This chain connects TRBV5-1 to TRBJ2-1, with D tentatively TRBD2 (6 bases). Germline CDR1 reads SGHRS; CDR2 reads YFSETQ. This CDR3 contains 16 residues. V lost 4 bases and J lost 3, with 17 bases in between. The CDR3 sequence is CASSPPGGVRYNEQFF. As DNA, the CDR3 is TGCGCCAGCAGCCCCCCCGGAGGGGTACGCTACAATGAGCAGTTCTTC.